Listed here is a single TCR beta chain. Antigen: not known. Germline CDR1 is SGHRS and CDR2 is YFSETQ. V trimming: 3 bases; J trimming: 6 bases; junction bases outside the gene matches: 7. The CDR3 contains 17 residues. Some clones are missing from TCRdb's copy, which holds only in-frame ones; the method was immunoSEQ multiplex PCR. The table records around 40,000 clones, approximately 83% of them present only once. These data belong to a study of T cells in localized non-small cell lung cancer. Study-level points and caveats: Appearing in adjacent lung were a median about 57 of the top 100 tumor clones.

This rearrangement joins TRBV5-1 to TRBJ2-2; 14 positions match TRBD2. The clonotype originates from a man between 40 and 70 years old with stage I lung adenocarcinoma. The sequencing here drew on peripheral blood, taken before any cancer treatment. The CDR3 here is CASSSGTSGSTAGELFF. In DNA form, the CDR3 reads TGCGCCAGCAGCTCGGGGACTAGCGGGAGTACGGCCGGGGAGCTGTTTTTT.